One sample yielded the 17 T cell receptor beta chains listed below, sequenced in a study of blood T cell repertoires in COVID-19. TCRdb's table, derived via immunoSEQ multiplex PCR, lists solely in-frame clones and lacks some. Of more than 400,000 clones detected, about 90% appear once; the ten largest clones hold about 0.6%. The sample comprised PBMCs or T cells enriched from blood (not recorded which). The receptor source for this set is a man younger than 30 who had recovered from COVID-19.

This clone was counted a few times. The rearrangement links TRBV7-8 to TRBJ1-2; possible D gene TRBD1, 5 bases. CDR3 length equals 13 residues. Germline CDR1 is SGHVS and CDR2 is FQNEAQ. V lost 5 bases, J lost 0 bases, and 7 bases lay in between. CDR3 loop: CASSPGTNYGYTF. The CDR3 DNA follows: TGTGCCAGCAGCCCAGGGACTAACTATGGCTACACCTTC. Based on the CDR3 plus reference TRBV7-8 and TRBJ1-2, the full variable domain is GAGVSQSPRYKVAKRGQDVALRCDPISGHVSLFWYQQALGQGPEFLTYFQNEAQLDKSGLPSDRFFAERPEGSVSTLKIQRTQQEDSAVYLCASSPGTNYGYTFGSGTRLTVV.

The chain recombines TRBV27 with TRBJ1-5, with 10 bases that match TRBD1. The CDR3 is 15 amino acids. Unmatched junction bases numbered 6, after V lost 4 bases and J lost 6 bases. Looked up from germline, CDR1 is MNHEY and CDR2 is SMNVEV (reference sequence). The CDR3 sequence is CASSSGQGWGQPQHF. CDR3 DNA sequence: TGTGCCAGCAGTTCGGGACAGGGGTGGGGTCAGCCCCAGCATTTT.

V and J are TRBV2 and TRBJ1-2; D not resolved. CDR1 is SNHLY and CDR2 is FYNNEI in the germline V gene. V lost 5 bases to trimming and J lost 4 bases, with 11 bases between them. CDR3 size: 13 residues. In nucleotides, the CDR3 is TGTGCCAGCAGTATAGACACCTTCTATGGCTACACCTTC. It specifies CASSIDTFYGYTF.

Regarding this clone: The sample carries other DNA sequences with the same CDR3. The genes are TRBV5-1 and TRBJ1-6; D remains unclear. CDR1 and CDR2 (germline): SGHRS, YFSETQ. The ends were cut back, 2 bases at V and 0 bases at J, with 9 bases in the middle. The CDR3 sequence is 16 residues long. The CDR3 protein is CASSLTGSSYNSPLHF. The CDR3 nucleotides read TGCGCCAGCAGCTTAACGGGGAGCTCCTATAATTCACCCCTCCACTTT. The variable domain in full, completed from reference TRBV5-1 and TRBJ1-6, reads KAGVTQTPRYLIKTRGQQVTLSCSPISGHRSVSWYQQTPGQGLQFLFEYFSETQRNKGNFPGRFSGRQFSNSRSEMNVSTLELGDSALYLCASSLTGSSYNSPLHFGNGTRLTVT.

This chain links TRBV5-1 with TRBJ2-5; TRBD2 agrees at 7 bases. J lost 4 bases, V lost 0 bases, and 12 bases had no gene match. Looked up from germline, CDR1 is SGHRS and CDR2 is YFSETQ. The CDR3 is 17 amino acids. CDR3 bases: TGCGCCAGCAGCTTGGCCGGGGGGTTTACTTCCGGAGAGACCCAGTACTTC. It codes for CASSLAGGFTSGETQYF.

The V call is TRBV7-9, the J call TRBJ1-1; D gene unclear. The germline CDR1 and CDR2 sequences are SEHNR and FQNEAQ (reference sequence). Trimming took off 2 bases at V and 0 bases at J, with 7 bases between the two ends. The length of the CDR3 is 14 residues. The CDR3 sequence is CASSLIQVNTEAFF. The CDR3 DNA is TGTGCCAGCAGCTTAATTCAGGTGAACACTGAAGCTTTCTTT.

The chain joins TRBV10-3 to TRBJ1-5; possible D gene TRBD1, 5 bases. This CDR3 region has 14 residues. The germline V gene has CDR1 ENHRY and CDR2 SYGVKD. Trimming cost V 5 bases and J 6 bases, with 14 bases left between them. The chain's CDR3 is CAISYAGPGQPQHF. Here the CDR3 DNA reads TGTGCCATCAGTTATGCGGGGCCCGGTCAGCCCCAGCATTTT.

The chain joins TRBV7-9 to TRBJ1-1; TRBD1 matches at 10 bases. CDR3 length: 14 amino acids. Per germline, CDR1 SEHNR and CDR2 FQNEAQ (reference sequence). V was pared by 6 bases and J by 3 bases, with 4 bases of the junction left unmatched. CDR3: CASSRTGGDTEAFF. CDR3 nucleotides: TGTGCCAGCAGTCGGACAGGGGGGGACACTGAAGCTTTCTTT. Full variable domain (rest looked up from reference TRBV7-9 and TRBJ1-1): DTGVSQNPRHKITKRGQNVTFRCDPISEHNRLYWYRQTLGQGPEFLTYFQNEAQLEKSRLLSDRFSAERPKGSFSTLEIQRTEQGDSAMYLCASSRTGGDTEAFFGQGTRLTVV.

The chain is built from TRBV19 and TRBJ2-5, with 9 bases matching TRBD1. The junction had 5 bases not matched to a gene; V was cut back by 3 bases and J by 6 bases. Germline-derived CDR1 and CDR2 are LNHDA and SQIVND (reference sequence). This CDR3 is built from 14 residues. The CDR3 DNA is TGTGCCAGTAGTATCGGACAGGGGACGCAGACCCAGTACTTC. This sequence encodes CASSIGQGTQTQYF. The variable domain in full, completed from reference TRBV19 and TRBJ2-5, reads DGGITQSPKYLFRKEGQNVTLSCEQNLNHDAMYWYRQDPGQGLRLIYYSQIVNDFQKGDIAEGYSVSREKKESFPLTVTSAQKNPTAFYLCASSIGQGTQTQYFGPGTRLLVL.

The genes are TRBV30 and TRBJ1-1; the match to TRBD1 covers 9 bases. This CDR3 comprises 15 residues. Germline V gene lookup returns CDR1 GTSNPN and CDR2 SVGIG (reference sequence). V shed 0 bases, J shed 5 bases, and the junction held 7 bases outside the gene matches. The CDR3: CAWSVRGQGYTEAFF. DNA for the CDR3: TGTGCCTGGAGTGTACGAGGACAGGGGTATACTGAAGCTTTCTTT.

This clone showed up just once. V and J are TRBV2 and TRBJ1-2, with 7 bases aligning to TRBD1. Germline CDR1 is SNHLY and CDR2 is FYNNEI. The CDR3 is 15 amino acids. Trimming at V came to 3 bases and at J to 4 bases, leaving 8 bases not matched to a gene. CDR3: CASSEAPTGTYGYTF. The CDR3 DNA is TGTGCCAGCAGTGAGGCCCCGACAGGGACCTATGGCTACACCTTC.

The chain links TRBV6-5 to TRBJ1-2; 8 bases line up with TRBD1. After removal of 4 bases from V and 0 bases from J, the junction contained 4 bases not matched to a gene. Germline V lookup: CDR1 MNHEY, CDR2 SVGAGI. CDR3 length: 15 residues. The CDR3 nucleotides read TGTGCCAGCAGTTCATACAGGGGGGCTAACTATGGCTACACCTTC. This gives the protein CASSSYRGANYGYTF.

The chain couples TRBV20-1 to TRBJ1-1; D is unclear. The CDR3 totals 11 residues. The V gene's germline CDR1 is DFQATT and CDR2 SNEGSKA (reference sequence). The V end lost 3 bases, the J end lost 4 bases, and 6 bases lay between the germline ends. CDR3 in amino acids: CSASRPTEAFF. In DNA form, the CDR3 reads TGCAGTGCTAGTCGTCCCACTGAAGCTTTCTTT.

This clone was detected only once. The genes are TRBV30 and TRBJ1-3; possible D gene TRBD1, 5 bases. Germline V gene lookup returns CDR1 GTSNPN and CDR2 SVGIG (reference sequence). Deletions cut 1 base from V and 0 bases from J, with 7 bases between. The CDR3 has 14 residues. DNA for the CDR3: TGTGCCTGGAGTGACAGGAGCTCTGGAAACACCATATATTTT. Encoded protein: CAWSDRSSGNTIYF.

The chain carries TRBV28 and TRBJ2-2; D not certain. CDR1 is MDHEN, CDR2 SYDVKM, per germline. V lost 10 bases and J 0 bases, leaving 15 bases between the germline ends. CDR3 size: 15 residues. Written as DNA, the CDR3 is TGTGCCACAGAGACGCTGACTCCGAACACCGGGGAGCTGTTTTTT. This encodes CATETLTPNTGELFF.

This sequence joins TRBV3-1 (or the pseudogene TRBV3-2) and TRBJ1-2; D is uncertain. Germline CDR1 and CDR2: LGHDT and YNNKEL (reference sequence). Trimming took 8 bases from V and 3 from J, leaving 10 bases between them. The CDR3 runs to 12 residues. Written as DNA, the CDR3 is TGTGCCAGCTACTCAACCGACTATGGCTACACCTTC. Translation: CASYSTDYGYTF.

The chain uses TRBV3-1 (or the pseudogene TRBV3-2) and TRBJ2-7, with 13 bases lining up with TRBD2. Germline V gene sequence: CDR1 LGHDT, CDR2 YNNKEL (reference sequence). The CDR3 is 15 residues long. Trimming removed 3 bases from V and 2 bases from J; junction bases left unmatched: 1. CDR3 DNA: TGTGCCAGCAGCCATGGGACTAGCGGGACCTACGAGCAGTACTTC. This translates into CASSHGTSGTYEQYF.